These 14 T cell receptor beta chains originate from one sample sequenced in a study of cytomegalovirus exposure and HLA in healthy donors. PCR employed 60 Vbeta and 13 Jbeta primers. The assay was immunoSEQ multiplex PCR, and TCRdb's table has in-frame clones only and misses some. The table includes about 77,000 clones, over 60% detected once. The sequencing input was PBMCs. Source of these receptors: a middle-aged man in good health and CMV-seronegative.

This rearrangement joins TRBV25-1 to TRBJ2-7, with TRBD1 identical over 10 bases. Losses at the gene ends were 10 bases for V and 2 bases for J; bases not matched to a gene: 8. The CDR3 is 14 amino acids. CDR1 MGHDK and CDR2 SYGVNS come from the germline V gene. The CDR3 DNA follows: TGTGCCACCTCGGGACAGGGGCCCCCCTACGAGCAGTACTTC. It translates to CATSGQGPPYEQYF.

The V call is TRBV5-1, the J call TRBJ2-2; D remains ambiguous. V lost 4 bases to trimming and J lost 0 bases, with 13 bases between them. Looked up from germline, CDR1 is SGHRS and CDR2 is YFSETQ. This CDR3 contains 16 residues. The DNA for the CDR3 is TGCGCCAGCAGCCCGACCGTGACTCCGAACACCGGGGAGCTGTTTTTT. Protein: CASSPTVTPNTGELFF.

This clone appeared a single time. The chain employs TRBV30 and TRBJ2-5, with 8 bases lining up with TRBD1. With 8 bases clipped from V and 0 bases from J, the junction kept 5 bases outside the gene matches. The CDR3 sequence is 13 residues long. Germline V gene sequence: CDR1 GTSNPN, CDR2 SVGIG (reference sequence). CDR3 region: CAGNRGDQETQYF. In nucleotides, the CDR3 is TGTGCCGGGAACAGGGGGGACCAAGAGACCCAGTACTTC.

The rearrangement joins TRBV29-1 to TRBJ2-7; the D is unclear. Trimming took 6 bases from V and 2 from J, leaving 8 bases between them. This CDR3 region has 11 residues. The germline CDR1 and CDR2 sequences are SQVTM and ANQGSEA. CDR3 in amino acids: CSVRLAYEQYF. CDR3 DNA sequence: TGCAGCGTCCGACTGGCCTACGAGCAGTACTTC.

Points on this clone: Mismatch with germline at one junction end may stem from a read error. The V call is TRBV7-7, the J call TRBJ2-7; D may be TRBD1 (6 bases). The germline V gene has CDR1 SSHAT and CDR2 FNYEAQ (reference sequence). The CDR3 has 14 residues. CDR3 DNA sequence: TGTGCTAGCAGCTTCGGGACACCTCCCTACGAGCAGTACTTC. It specifies CASSFGTPPYEQYF. The variable domain in full, completed from reference TRBV7-7 and TRBJ2-7, reads GAGVSQSPRYKVTKRGQDVTLRCDPISSHATLYWYQQALGQGPEFLTYFNYEAQPDKSGLPSDRFSAERPEGSISTLTIQRTEQRDSAMYRCASSFGTPPYEQYFGPGTRLTVT.

This sequence joins TRBV1 and TRBJ2-7; the D call TRBD1 from the table was never checked on the DNA. TRBV1 is labeled a pseudogene. The CDR3 spans 19 residues. The CDR3 DNA sequence: TGCACCAGCAGCCAAGATTCGCGGGACAGGGGGCCGGACGCCTACGAGCAGTACTTC. It encodes CTSSQDSRDRGPDAYEQYF.

The V gene is TRBV2, the J gene TRBJ2-7; 8 bases align to TRBD2. The junction had 9 bases not matched to a gene; V was cut back by 5 bases and J by 3 bases. The CDR3 is 15 residues long. In germline, CDR1 is SNHLY, CDR2 FYNNEI. CDR3 bases: TGTGCCAGCAGTCCTGGGACTAGAGCCAACTACGAGCAGTACTTC. It is translated as CASSPGTRANYEQYF.

The J gene is TRBJ1-2, the V gene TRBV10-2; D remains unclear. Deletions cut 4 bases from V and 8 bases from J, with 11 bases between. The germline CDR1 and CDR2 sequences are WSHSY and SAAADI. The CDR3 sequence is 12 residues long. This CDR3 reads CASSVGVGGYTF. The CDR3 nucleotides are TGCGCCAGCAGTGTAGGAGTCGGAGGCTACACCTTC.

J is TRBJ2-1 and V is TRBV2, with 16 bases identical to TRBD2. Germline CDR1 is SNHLY and CDR2 is FYNNEI. The ends lost 6 bases at V and 14 bases at J; junction bases unmatched: 4. The CDR3 is made up of 13 amino acids. CDR3 amino acids: CASRGLAGGPEFF. The CDR3 nucleotides are TGTGCCAGCAGGGGACTAGCGGGAGGGCCGGAGTTCTTC.

This clone has more than one count but fewer than ten. This chain uses TRBV27 with TRBJ2-7; 11 nucleotides match TRBD2. CDR3 length equals 16 residues. The J segment lost 5 bases and the V segment lost 6 bases, leaving 12 bases of the junction unmatched. Germline CDR1 reads MNHEY; CDR2 reads SMNVEV (reference sequence). The CDR3 sequence is CASSVRRTSGSNEQYF. CDR3 coding DNA: TGTGCCAGCAGCGTGAGAAGGACTAGCGGGTCCAACGAGCAGTACTTC.

The chain joins TRBV5-1 to TRBJ1-5; 9 bases line up with TRBD1. Germline trimming cut 0 bases from V and 7 bases from J; bases unmatched to any gene: 11. The germline V gene encodes CDR1 SGHRS and CDR2 YFSETQ. The CDR3 runs 17 residues. In nucleotides, the CDR3 is TGCGCCAGCAGCTTGGGGCCGGGACAGGGCGAGTCGCAGCCCCAGCATTTT. Amino acid sequence: CASSLGPGQGESQPQHF.

In this sample, this clone turned up once. The J gene is TRBJ1-2, the V gene TRBV7-6, with D possibly TRBD1 on 6 matching bases. The germline V gene has CDR1 SGHVS and CDR2 FNYEAQ. The CDR3 length is 12 residues. Trimming cost V 5 bases and J 4 bases, with 8 bases left between them. Here the CDR3 reads CASSPDSYGYTF. The CDR3 DNA is TGTGCCAGCAGCCCGGACAGCTATGGCTACACCTTC.

This clone was observed a handful of times. This sequence joins TRBV6-1 and TRBJ2-1; no firm D call. Trimming took 3 bases from V and 1 from J, leaving 10 bases between them. Germline V gene data show CDR1 as MNHNS and CDR2 as SASEGT. This CDR3 spans 15 amino acids. The CDR3 reads CASSDVAWSYNEQFF. CDR3 DNA: TGTGCCAGCAGTGATGTCGCGTGGTCCTACAATGAGCAGTTCTTC.

The rearrangement uses TRBV28 and TRBJ2-7; the D gene is possibly TRBD1 (7 bases). Germline CDR1 MDHEN, CDR2 SYDVKM. This CDR3 is built from 14 residues. V was clipped by 3 bases and J by 6 bases, with 15 bases between them. The DNA for the CDR3 is TGTGCCAGCAGTTTGGACAGGAGGAGGGTCGAGCAGTACTTC. It is translated as CASSLDRRRVEQYF.